These T cell receptor beta chains were read from a single sample in a study of vaccination and CD4 T cells after COVID-19. TCRdb redid the calling of the PCR reads with MiXCR, one entry per CDR3 protein. The sample consists of 11,000 to 15,000 distinct CDR3 sequences, 60% of them appearing once. These receptors are not linked to any known antigen. Material for sequencing was CD4+ T cells from blood, cultured in vitro. The receptors were gathered from a human donor who had recovered from COVID-19. Each CDR3 is given with its conserved first and last residue. D genes are given only for firm matches. Clone size appears in some rows only: once, few, many, or a class for an expanded clone.

D: -
V: TRBV20-1
J: TRBJ1-2
size: -
CDR3: CSARDRIGYGYTF
DNA: TGCAGTGCTCGGGACCGAATAGGGTATGGCTACACCTTC

D: -
V: TRBV5-4
J: TRBJ2-1
size: -
CDR3: CASSLINEQFF
DNA: TGTGCCAGCAGCTTGATCAATGAGCAGTTCTTC

D: TRBD2
V: TRBV7-8
J: TRBJ2-7
size: -
CDR3: CASSLDGGREQYF
DNA: TGTGCCAGCAGCTTAGACGGGGGGAGGGAGCAGTACTTC

D: -
V: TRBV7-9
J: TRBJ2-5
size: -
CDR3: CASSLEYRVETQYF
DNA: TGTGCCAGCAGCTTAGAGTACAGGGTAGAGACCCAGTACTTC

D: -
V: TRBV25-1
J: TRBJ2-2
size: -
CDR3: CASSEGRDTGELFF
DNA: TGTGCCAGCAGTGAAGGCCGGGACACCGGGGAGCTGTTTTTT

D: -
V: TRBV2
J: TRBJ2-3
size: -
CDR3: CASRASSTDTQYF
DNA: TGTGCCAGCAGAGCTTCTAGCACAGATACGCAGTATTTT

D: TRBD1
V: TRBV11-2
J: TRBJ1-1
size: -
CDR3: CASSRTGGTEAFF
DNA: TGTGCCAGCAGCAGAACAGGGGGCACTGAAGCTTTCTTT

D: TRBD1
V: TRBV20-1
J: TRBJ2-7
size: few
CDR3: CSASPGQGIGEQYF
DNA: TGCAGTGCCTCCCCGGGACAGGGAATCGGCGAGCAGTACTTC

D: -
V: TRBV7-9
J: TRBJ2-4
size: once
CDR3: CASSSLTRELDIQYF
DNA: TGTGCCAGCAGCTCACTCACCCGGGAGTTAGACATTCAGTACTTC

D: -
V: TRBV27
J: TRBJ1-5
size: few
CDR3: CASSLYRDQPQHF
DNA: TGTGCCAGCAGTTTGTATAGGGATCAGCCCCAGCATTTT

D: TRBD1
V: TRBV6-1
J: TRBJ2-7
size: -
CDR3: CASTWIPGQGYEQYF
DNA: TGTGCCAGCACATGGATACCGGGACAGGGGTACGAGCAGTACTTC

D: -
V: TRBV19
J: TRBJ1-5
size: once
CDR3: CASRKGEDSNQPQHF
DNA: TGTGCCAGTAGGAAGGGAGAGGATAGCAATCAGCCCCAGCATTTT

D: -
V: TRBV20-1
J: TRBJ1-4
size: few
CDR3: CSAPNSRGGGEKLFF
DNA: TGCAGTGCCCCGAACTCACGGGGGGGCGGGGAAAAACTGTTTTTT

D: -
V: TRBV5-6
J: TRBJ2-5
size: -
CDR3: CASSLVSVFGVETQYF
DNA: TGTGCCAGCAGCTTGGTTAGTGTATTCGGTGTCGAGACCCAGTACTTC

D: -
V: TRBV7-2
J: TRBJ1-1
size: few
CDR3: CASRQQGNTEAFF
DNA: TGTGCCAGCAGACAACAGGGGAACACTGAAGCTTTCTTT

D: -
V: TRBV20-1
J: TRBJ2-2
size: -
CDR3: CSARRPYTNTGELFF
DNA: TGCAGTGCTAGACGTCCGTATACGAACACCGGGGAGCTGTTTTTT

D: -
V: TRBV27
J: TRBJ1-5
size: large
CDR3: CASSSAEGGNQPQHF
DNA: TGTGCCAGCAGTTCAGCCGAGGGAGGCAATCAGCCCCAGCATTTT

D: -
V: TRBV27
J: TRBJ1-1
size: few
CDR3: CASSLRVGRGGNTEAFF
DNA: TGTGCCAGCAGTTTAAGAGTTGGGCGCGGAGGAAACACTGAAGCTTTCTTT

D: -
V: TRBV27
J: TRBJ1-2
size: once
CDR3: CASSSYQGYYGYTF
DNA: TGTGCCAGCAGTTCTTATCAGGGCTACTATGGCTACACCTTC

D: TRBD1
V: TRBV6-1
J: TRBJ1-6
size: -
CDR3: CASSLTGGTVNNSPLHF
DNA: TGTGCCAGCAGCCTTACGGGAGGGACAGTCAATAATTCACCCCTCCACTTT

D: TRBD1
V: TRBV10-1
J: TRBJ2-5
size: once
CDR3: CASSEGQGPQETQYF
DNA: TGCGCCAGCAGTGAGGGACAGGGGCCCCAAGAGACCCAGTACTTC

D: -
V: TRBV19
J: TRBJ1-2
size: -
CDR3: CASSSPGGRRDYGYTF
DNA: TGTGCCAGTAGTAGCCCGGGGGGACGGAGAGATTATGGCTACACCTTC

D: TRBD1
V: TRBV15
J: TRBJ2-7
size: -
CDR3: CATSRDLGTVSHEQYF
DNA: TGTGCCACCAGCAGAGATCTAGGGACAGTTTCACACGAGCAGTACTTC

D: -
V: TRBV27
J: TRBJ2-7
size: -
CDR3: CASSFTGPTYEQYF
DNA: TGTGCCAGCAGTTTTACAGGGCCCACCTACGAGCAGTACTTC

D: TRBD1
V: TRBV2
J: TRBJ2-5
size: few
CDR3: CASSGQGWETQYF
DNA: TGTGCCAGCAGTGGACAGGGCTGGGAGACCCAGTACTTC

D: TRBD2
V: TRBV6-5
J: TRBJ2-7
size: -
CDR3: CASSLTSSGLREQYF
DNA: TGTGCCAGCAGTTTAACATCTAGCGGGCTGAGAGAGCAGTACTTC

D: -
V: TRBV30
J: TRBJ2-5
size: -
CDR3: CAWSAQLGETQYF
DNA: TGTGCCTGGAGTGCCCAGTTGGGAGAGACCCAGTACTTC

D: TRBD2
V: TRBV20-1
J: TRBJ2-1
size: few
CDR3: CSASGSLAGEVEQFF
DNA: TGCAGTGCTAGTGGATCCCTAGCGGGAGAGGTTGAGCAGTTCTTC

D: -
V: TRBV20-1
J: TRBJ2-3
size: -
CDR3: CSAAGTTSTDTQYF
DNA: TGCAGTGCTGCCGGGACGACTAGCACAGATACGCAGTATTTT

D: -
V: TRBV19
J: TRBJ2-6
size: -
CDR3: CASSISGANVLTF
DNA: TGTGCCAGTAGTATATCTGGGGCCAACGTCCTGACTTTC

D: -
V: TRBV18
J: TRBJ1-1
size: -
CDR3: CASSPHPNTEAFF
DNA: TGTGCCAGCTCACCCCACCCGAACACTGAAGCTTTCTTT

D: -
V: TRBV2
J: TRBJ2-3
size: -
CDR3: CASSIQGDTQYF
DNA: TGTGCCAGCAGTATACAGGGAGATACGCAGTATTTT

D: -
V: TRBV7-2
J: TRBJ2-2
size: -
CDR3: CAGYLWGGELFF
DNA: TGTGCCGGCTACCTGTGGGGCGGGGAGCTGTTTTTT

D: TRBD2
V: TRBV7-9
J: TRBJ2-3
size: -
CDR3: CALAGEGMDTQYF
DNA: TGTGCCCTCGCGGGGGAGGGCATGGATACGCAGTATTTT

D: -
V: TRBV6-2/TRBV6-3
J: TRBJ1-3
size: -
CDR3: CASSYSSGNTIYF
DNA: TGTGCCAGCAGTTACAGCTCTGGAAACACCATATATTTT

D: -
V: TRBV15
J: TRBJ2-3
size: few
CDR3: CATSYLGDTQYF
DNA: TGTGCCACCAGCTACTTGGGAGATACGCAGTATTTT

D: -
V: TRBV10-3
J: TRBJ2-5
size: -
CDR3: CAISDLSGTQETQYF
DNA: TGTGCCATCAGTGACCTTAGCGGTACCCAAGAGACCCAGTACTTC

D: -
V: TRBV27
J: TRBJ1-2
size: -
CDR3: CASSTGRNYGYTF
DNA: TGTGCCAGCAGCACCGGACGTAACTATGGCTACACCTTC

D: -
V: TRBV20-1
J: TRBJ2-7
size: once
CDR3: CSATVQGIYEQYF
DNA: TGCAGTGCAACGGTGCAGGGAATCTACGAGCAGTACTTC

D: -
V: TRBV6-1
J: TRBJ2-3
size: -
CDR3: CASSPRGTDTQYF
DNA: TGTGCCAGCAGTCCCAGGGGTACAGATACGCAGTATTTT

D: -
V: TRBV20-1
J: TRBJ1-5
size: few
CDR3: CSARVINRGNQPQHF
DNA: TGCAGTGCTAGAGTCATCAACCGGGGCAATCAGCCCCAGCATTTT

D: -
V: TRBV20-1
J: TRBJ1-5
size: few
CDR3: CSATGGQPQHF
DNA: TGCAGTGCTACGGGAGGTCAGCCCCAGCATTTT

D: -
V: TRBV19
J: TRBJ2-5
size: few
CDR3: CASSVSGLGEETQYF
DNA: TGTGCCAGTAGTGTATCCGGGTTGGGGGAGGAGACCCAGTACTTC

D: -
V: TRBV7-2
J: TRBJ2-2
size: -
CDR3: CASSLVYSVSRELFF
DNA: TGTGCCAGCAGCTTAGTTTATAGCGTAAGCCGGGAGCTGTTTTTT

D: -
V: TRBV28
J: TRBJ1-6
size: -
CDR3: CASGRDRTFRVLHF
DNA: TGTGCCAGCGGTAGGGACCGCACCTTTCGGGTCCTCCACTTT

D: -
V: TRBV5-1
J: TRBJ2-3
size: -
CDR3: CASSLEGTDTQYF
DNA: TGCGCCAGCAGCTTGGAGGGCACAGATACGCAGTATTTT

D: -
V: TRBV27
J: TRBJ1-2
size: -
CDR3: CASSLTGPNYGYTF
DNA: TGTGCCAGCAGTTTAACAGGCCCGAACTATGGCTACACCTTC

D: -
V: TRBV2
J: TRBJ2-7
size: -
CDR3: CASSPDSLTYEQYF
DNA: TGTGCCAGCAGCCCAGACAGCCTAACCTACGAGCAGTACTTC

D: -
V: TRBV20-1
J: TRBJ2-5
size: -
CDR3: CSVTVGGGETQYF
DNA: TGCAGTGTTACTGTCGGGGGCGGAGAGACCCAGTACTTC

D: -
V: TRBV20-1
J: TRBJ1-2
size: -
CDR3: CSAETDRDGYTF
DNA: TGCAGTGCGGAAACGGACAGAGACGGCTACACCTTC

D: -
V: TRBV20-1
J: TRBJ2-1
size: -
CDR3: CSASGGNVGRVEQFF
DNA: TGCAGTGCTAGTGGGGGCAATGTCGGGAGAGTTGAGCAGTTCTTC

D: TRBD1
V: TRBV7-7
J: TRBJ1-3
size: -
CDR3: CASSQNTGEGNTIYF
DNA: TGTGCTAGCAGCCAGAACACAGGGGAAGGAAACACCATATATTTT

D: -
V: TRBV6-1
J: TRBJ1-3
size: -
CDR3: CASSEGSLRNTIYF
DNA: TGTGCCAGCAGTGAGGGCAGTCTTAGAAACACCATATATTTT

D: -
V: TRBV19
J: TRBJ2-2
size: -
CDR3: CAGRTQGEGGELFF
DNA: TGTGCTGGAAGGACTCAGGGGGAGGGCGGGGAGCTGTTTTTT

D: -
V: TRBV6-5
J: TRBJ1-1
size: few
CDR3: CASSSGNMNTEAFF
DNA: TGTGCCAGCAGTTCTGGCAATATGAACACTGAAGCTTTCTTT